The clone carrying this T cell receptor (beta chain) has just a few counts. TCRdb redid the calling of the 5' RACE reads with MiXCR, one entry per CDR3 protein. The table has around 330,000 distinct CDR3 sequences, 3.6% seen once. The data derive from a study of T cells after yellow fever vaccination. V gave up 3 bases and J gave up 1 base, with 10 bases separating them. The V gene's germline CDR1 is SGHAT and CDR2 FQNNGV. CDR3 size: 14 residues. Sequenced here: PBMCs, sampled on the day of the yellow fever booster vaccination. The J gene is TRBJ2-7, the V gene TRBV11-2; D may be TRBD1 (5 bases). The sequence was obtained from a man younger than 30 who received the YFV17D yellow fever vaccine. The chain's CDR3 is CASSFRRGSYEQYF. The CDR3 coding sequence is TGTGCCAGCAGCTTCAGAAGGGGTTCCTACGAGCAGTACTTC.